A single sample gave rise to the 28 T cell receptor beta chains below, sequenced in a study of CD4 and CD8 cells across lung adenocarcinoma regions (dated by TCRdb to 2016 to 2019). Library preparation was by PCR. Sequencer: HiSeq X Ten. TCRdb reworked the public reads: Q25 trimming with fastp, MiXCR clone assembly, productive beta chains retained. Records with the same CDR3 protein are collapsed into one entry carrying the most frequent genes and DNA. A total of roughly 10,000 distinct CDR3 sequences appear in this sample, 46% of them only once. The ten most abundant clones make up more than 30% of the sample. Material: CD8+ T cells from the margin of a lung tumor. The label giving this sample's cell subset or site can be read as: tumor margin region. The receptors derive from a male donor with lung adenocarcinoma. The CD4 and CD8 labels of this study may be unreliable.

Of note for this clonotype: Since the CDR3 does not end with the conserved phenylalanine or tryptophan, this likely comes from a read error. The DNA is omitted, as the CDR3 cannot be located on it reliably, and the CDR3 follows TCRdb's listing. CDR3 sequence: CASSEGAYNEQFC. The chain employs TRBV6-1 and TRBJ2-3; the table's D call of TRBD2 was not tested on the DNA. Looked up from germline, CDR1 is MNHNS and CDR2 is SASEGT. The CDR3 adds up to 13 amino acids, both ends counted.

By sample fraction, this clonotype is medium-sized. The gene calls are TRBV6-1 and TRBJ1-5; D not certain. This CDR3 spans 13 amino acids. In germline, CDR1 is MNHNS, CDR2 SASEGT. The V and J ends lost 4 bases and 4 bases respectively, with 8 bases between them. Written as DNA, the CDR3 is TGTGCCAGCAGTGTGTTCCAAAATCAGCCCCAGCATTTT. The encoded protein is CASSVFQNQPQHF.

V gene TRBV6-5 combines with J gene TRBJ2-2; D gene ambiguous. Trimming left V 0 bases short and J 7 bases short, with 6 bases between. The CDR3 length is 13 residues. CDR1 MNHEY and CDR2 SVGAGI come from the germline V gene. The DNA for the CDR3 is TGTGCCAGCAGTTACTCAGGGATCGGGGAGCTGTTTTTT. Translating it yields CASSYSGIGELFF.

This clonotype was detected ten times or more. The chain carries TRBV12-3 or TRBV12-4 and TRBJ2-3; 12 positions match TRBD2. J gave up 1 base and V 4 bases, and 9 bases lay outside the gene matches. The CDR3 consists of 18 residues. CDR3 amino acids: CASSYRSTSGRGTDTQYF. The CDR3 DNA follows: TGTGCCAGCAGTTACAGGTCGACTAGCGGGAGAGGCACAGATACGCAGTATTTT.

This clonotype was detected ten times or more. The DNA of the CDR3 is TGTGCCAGCAGTGACAGACTTTCCAATGAGCAGTTCTTC. It yields the protein CASSDRLSNEQFF. The chain employs TRBV6-4 and TRBJ2-1; no firm D call. The germline V gene encodes CDR1 MRHNA and CDR2 SNTAGT. This CDR3 has 13 amino acids. Deletions cut 2 bases from V and 6 bases from J, with 8 bases between.

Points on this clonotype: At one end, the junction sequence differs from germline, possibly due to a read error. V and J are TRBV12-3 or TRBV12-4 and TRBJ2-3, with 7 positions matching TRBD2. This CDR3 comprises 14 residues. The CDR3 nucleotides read TGTGGCAGCACGGCCCGGGGAGGGAAAAACACGCAGTACTTT. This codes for CGSTARGGKNTQYF.

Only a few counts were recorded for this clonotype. CDR3 DNA sequence: TGTGCCAGCAGACCCGGACAGGAGAACTATGGCTACACCTTC. This translates into CASRPGQENYGYTF. V is TRBV6-1 and J is TRBJ1-2, with TRBD1 matching over 7 bases. Losses at the gene ends were 6 bases for V and 2 bases for J; bases not matched to a gene: 6. The CDR3 contains 14 residues. Germline CDR1 MNHNS, CDR2 SASEGT.

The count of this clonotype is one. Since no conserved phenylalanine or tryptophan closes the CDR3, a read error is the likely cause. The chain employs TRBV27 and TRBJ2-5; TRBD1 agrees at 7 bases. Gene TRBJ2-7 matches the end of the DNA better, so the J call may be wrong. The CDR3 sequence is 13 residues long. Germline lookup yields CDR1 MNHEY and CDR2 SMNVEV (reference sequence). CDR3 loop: CASSRTGKYEQYC. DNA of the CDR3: TGTGCCAGCTCTAGGACAGGCAAGTACGAGCAGTACTGC.

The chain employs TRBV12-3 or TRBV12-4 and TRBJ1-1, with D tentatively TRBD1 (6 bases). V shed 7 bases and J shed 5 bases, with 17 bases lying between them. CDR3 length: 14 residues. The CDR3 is CASILLTGGTEAFF. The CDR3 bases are TGTGCCAGCATTCTTTTGACAGGTGGAACTGAAGCTTTCTTT.

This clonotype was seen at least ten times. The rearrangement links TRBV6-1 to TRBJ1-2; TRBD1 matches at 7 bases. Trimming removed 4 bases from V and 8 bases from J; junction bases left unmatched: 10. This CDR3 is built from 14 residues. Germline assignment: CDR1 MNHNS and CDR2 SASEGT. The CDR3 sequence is CASSALRGGSGYTF. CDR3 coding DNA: TGTGCCAGCAGTGCCCTCAGGGGGGGTTCAGGCTACACCTTC.

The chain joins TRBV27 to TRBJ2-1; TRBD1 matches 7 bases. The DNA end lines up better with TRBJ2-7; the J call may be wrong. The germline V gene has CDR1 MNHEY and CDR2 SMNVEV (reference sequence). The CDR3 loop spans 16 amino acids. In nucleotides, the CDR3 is TGTGCCAGCAGTCAGCCGGGACAGCACCTTTCTTACGAGCAGTACGTC. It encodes CASSQPGQHLSYEQYV.

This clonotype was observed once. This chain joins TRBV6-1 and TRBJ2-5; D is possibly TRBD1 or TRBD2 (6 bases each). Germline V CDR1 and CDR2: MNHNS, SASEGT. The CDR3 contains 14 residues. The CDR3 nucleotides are TGTGCGGGGATGGGGGGCCGTGAAACAGAGACCCAGTACTTC. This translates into CAGMGGRETETQYF.

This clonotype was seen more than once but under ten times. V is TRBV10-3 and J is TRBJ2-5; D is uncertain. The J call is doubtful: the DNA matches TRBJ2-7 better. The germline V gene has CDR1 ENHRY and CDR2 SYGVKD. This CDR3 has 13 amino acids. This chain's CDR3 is CAISGSRDYEQYF. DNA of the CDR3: TGTGCCATCAGTGGTTCTAGGGACTACGAGCAGTACTTC.

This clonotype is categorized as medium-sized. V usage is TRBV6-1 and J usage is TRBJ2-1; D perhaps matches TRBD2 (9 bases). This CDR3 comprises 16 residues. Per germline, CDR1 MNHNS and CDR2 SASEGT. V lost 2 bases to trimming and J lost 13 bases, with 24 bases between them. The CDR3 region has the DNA TGTGCCAGCAGTGAACCGACAGGGGCGGGAGGGAGGGCACAGTTCTTC. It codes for CASSEPTGAGGRAQFF.

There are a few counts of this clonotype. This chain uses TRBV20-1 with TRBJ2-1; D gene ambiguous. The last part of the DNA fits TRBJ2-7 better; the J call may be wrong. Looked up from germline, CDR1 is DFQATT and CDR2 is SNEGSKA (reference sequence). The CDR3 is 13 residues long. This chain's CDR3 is CSASAAPSGEQYF. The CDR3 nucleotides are TGCAGTGCTTCGGCAGCCCCCTCCGGCGAGCAGTACTTC.

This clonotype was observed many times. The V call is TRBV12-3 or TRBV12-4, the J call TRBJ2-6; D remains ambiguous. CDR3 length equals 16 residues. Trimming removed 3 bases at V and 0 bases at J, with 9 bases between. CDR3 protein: CASSLKESSGANVLTF. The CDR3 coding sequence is TGTGCCAGCAGTTTGAAGGAGAGCTCTGGGGCCAACGTCCTGACTTTC.

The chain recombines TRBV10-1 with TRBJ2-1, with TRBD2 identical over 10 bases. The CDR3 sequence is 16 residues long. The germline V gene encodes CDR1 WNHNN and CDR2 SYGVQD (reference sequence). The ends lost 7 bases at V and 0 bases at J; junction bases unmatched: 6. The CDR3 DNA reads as TGCGCCAGCATTGGCGCTAGCGGGAGCTCCTACAATGAGCAGTTCTTC. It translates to CASIGASGSSYNEQFF.

The CDR3 loop reads CASSLYRVGGYTF. The CDR3 DNA reads TGTGCCAGCAGTCTATACAGGGTTGGTGGCTACACCTTC. V gene TRBV28 combines with J gene TRBJ1-2; TRBD1 might be the D (6 bases). The CDR3 has 13 amino acids. The V gene's germline CDR1 is MDHEN and CDR2 SYDVKM. Trimming left V 5 bases short and J 7 bases short, with 14 bases between.

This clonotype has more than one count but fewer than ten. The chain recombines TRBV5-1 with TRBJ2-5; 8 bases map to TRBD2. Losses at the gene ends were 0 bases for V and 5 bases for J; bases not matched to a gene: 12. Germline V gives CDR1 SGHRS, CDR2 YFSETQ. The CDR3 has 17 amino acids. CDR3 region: CASSLDGTRIRVETQYF. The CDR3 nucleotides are TGCGCCAGCAGCTTGGACGGGACTAGAATTCGTGTGGAGACCCAGTACTTC.

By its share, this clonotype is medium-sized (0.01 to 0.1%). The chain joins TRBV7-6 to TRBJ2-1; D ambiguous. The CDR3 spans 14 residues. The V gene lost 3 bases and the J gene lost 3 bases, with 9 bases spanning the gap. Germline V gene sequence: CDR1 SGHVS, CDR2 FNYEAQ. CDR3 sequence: CASSFGKGYNEQFF. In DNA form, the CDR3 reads TGTGCCAGCAGCTTTGGGAAGGGCTACAATGAGCAGTTCTTC.

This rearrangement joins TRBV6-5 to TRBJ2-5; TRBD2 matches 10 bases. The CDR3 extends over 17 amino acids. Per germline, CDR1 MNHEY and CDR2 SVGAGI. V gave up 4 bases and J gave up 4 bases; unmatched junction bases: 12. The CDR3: CASSSTLAGTRRETQYF. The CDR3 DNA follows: TGTGCCAGCAGTTCCACACTAGCGGGGACTCGGAGAGAGACCCAGTACTTC.

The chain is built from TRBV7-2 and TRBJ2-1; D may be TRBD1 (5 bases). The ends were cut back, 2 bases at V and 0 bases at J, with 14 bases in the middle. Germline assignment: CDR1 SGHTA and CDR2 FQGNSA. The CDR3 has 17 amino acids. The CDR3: CASSLRGQSSSYNEQFF. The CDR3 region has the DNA TGTGCCAGCAGCTTAAGGGGCCAATCGAGCTCCTACAATGAGCAGTTCTTC.

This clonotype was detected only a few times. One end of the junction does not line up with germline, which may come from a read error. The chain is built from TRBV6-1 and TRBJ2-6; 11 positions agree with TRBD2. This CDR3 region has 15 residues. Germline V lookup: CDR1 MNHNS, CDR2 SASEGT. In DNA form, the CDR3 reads TGTGCCAGCAACATAGAGACTAGCGGGAACGGGGAGCAGTTTTTT. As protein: CASNIETSGNGEQFF.

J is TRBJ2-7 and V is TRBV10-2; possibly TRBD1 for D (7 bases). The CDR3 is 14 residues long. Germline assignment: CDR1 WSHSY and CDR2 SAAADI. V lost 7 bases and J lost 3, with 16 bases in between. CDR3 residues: CASTGDSVIYEQYF. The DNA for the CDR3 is TGCGCCAGCACGGGGGACAGCGTAATCTACGAGCAGTACTTC.

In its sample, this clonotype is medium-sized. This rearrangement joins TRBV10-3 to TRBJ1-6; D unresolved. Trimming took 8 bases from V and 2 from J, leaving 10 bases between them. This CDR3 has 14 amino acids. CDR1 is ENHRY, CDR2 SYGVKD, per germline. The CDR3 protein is CAIRGWAYNSPLHF. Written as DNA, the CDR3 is TGTGCCATCCGAGGGTGGGCCTATAATTCACCCCTCCACTTT.

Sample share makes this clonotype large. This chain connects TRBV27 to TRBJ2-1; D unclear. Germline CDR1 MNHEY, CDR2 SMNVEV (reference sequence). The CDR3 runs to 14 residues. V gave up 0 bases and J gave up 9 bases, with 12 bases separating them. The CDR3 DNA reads TGTGCCAGCAGTTTATCTGTCACGGACGGTGAGCAGTTCTTC. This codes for CASSLSVTDGEQFF.

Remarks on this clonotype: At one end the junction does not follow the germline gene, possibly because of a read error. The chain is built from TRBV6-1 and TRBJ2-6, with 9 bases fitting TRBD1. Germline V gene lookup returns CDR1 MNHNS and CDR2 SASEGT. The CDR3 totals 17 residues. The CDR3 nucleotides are TGTGCCAGCAGTGACCGGGACAGGGTCTCGGGGGCCAACGTGCAGTCTTTC. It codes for CASSDRDRVSGANVQSF.

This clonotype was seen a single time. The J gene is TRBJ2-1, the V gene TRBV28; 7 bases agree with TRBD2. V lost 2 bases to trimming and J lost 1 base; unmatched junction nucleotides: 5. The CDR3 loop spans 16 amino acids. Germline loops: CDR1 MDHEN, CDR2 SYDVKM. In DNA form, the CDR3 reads TGTGCCAGCAGTTTAGTGGCCGGGGGGTCCTACAATGAGCAGTTCTTC. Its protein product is CASSLVAGGSYNEQFF.